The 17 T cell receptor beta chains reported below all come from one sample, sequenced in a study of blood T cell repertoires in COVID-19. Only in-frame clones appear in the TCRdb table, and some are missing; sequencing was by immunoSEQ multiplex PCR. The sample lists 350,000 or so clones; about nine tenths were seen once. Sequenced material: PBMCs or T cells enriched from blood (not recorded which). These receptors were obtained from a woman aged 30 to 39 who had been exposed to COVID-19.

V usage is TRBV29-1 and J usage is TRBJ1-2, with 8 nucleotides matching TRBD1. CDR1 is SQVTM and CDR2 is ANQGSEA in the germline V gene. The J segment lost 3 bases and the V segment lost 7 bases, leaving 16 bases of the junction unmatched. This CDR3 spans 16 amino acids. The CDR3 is CSGIEWGTGGYYGYTF. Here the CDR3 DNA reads TGCAGCGGGATAGAGTGGGGGACAGGAGGTTACTATGGCTACACCTTC.

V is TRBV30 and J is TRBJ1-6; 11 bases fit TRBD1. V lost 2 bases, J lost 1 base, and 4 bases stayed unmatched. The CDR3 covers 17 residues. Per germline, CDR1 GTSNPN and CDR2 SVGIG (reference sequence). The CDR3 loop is CAWSWTGGRSYNSPLHF. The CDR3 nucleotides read TGTGCCTGGAGTTGGACAGGGGGCCGGTCCTATAATTCACCCCTCCACTTT.

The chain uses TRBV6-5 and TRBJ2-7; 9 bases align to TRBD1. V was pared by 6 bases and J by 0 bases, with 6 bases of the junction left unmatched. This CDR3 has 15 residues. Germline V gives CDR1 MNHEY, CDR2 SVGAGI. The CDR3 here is CASSLGQGLSYEQYF. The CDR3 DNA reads TGTGCCAGCAGCCTGGGACAGGGACTCTCCTACGAGCAGTACTTC.

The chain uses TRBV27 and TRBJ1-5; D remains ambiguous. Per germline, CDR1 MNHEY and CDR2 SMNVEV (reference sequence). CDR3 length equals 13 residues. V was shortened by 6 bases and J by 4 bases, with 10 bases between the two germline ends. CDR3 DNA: TGTGCCAGCAGCCGACAAGATAATCAGCCCCAGCATTTT. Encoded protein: CASSRQDNQPQHF.

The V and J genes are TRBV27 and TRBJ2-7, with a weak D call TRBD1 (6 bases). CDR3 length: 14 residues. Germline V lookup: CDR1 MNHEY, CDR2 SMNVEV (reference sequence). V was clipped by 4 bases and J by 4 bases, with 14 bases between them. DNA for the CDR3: TGTGCCAGCAGTTCCCGGACAGTGAATTACGAGCAGTACTTC. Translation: CASSSRTVNYEQYF.

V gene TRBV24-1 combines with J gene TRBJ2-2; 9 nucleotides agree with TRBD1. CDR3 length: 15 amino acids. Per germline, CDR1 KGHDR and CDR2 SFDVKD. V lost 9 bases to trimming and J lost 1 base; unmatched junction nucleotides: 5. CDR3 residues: CATERQGVNTGELFF. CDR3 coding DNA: TGTGCCACCGAACGACAGGGGGTGAACACCGGGGAGCTGTTTTTT.

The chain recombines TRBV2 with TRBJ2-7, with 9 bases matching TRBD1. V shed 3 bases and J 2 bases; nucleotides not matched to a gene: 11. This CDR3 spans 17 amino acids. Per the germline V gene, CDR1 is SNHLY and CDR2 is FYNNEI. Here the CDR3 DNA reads TGTGCCAGCAGTGACCCGGACGGGACAGGGTTTACCTACGAGCAGTACTTC. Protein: CASSDPDGTGFTYEQYF.

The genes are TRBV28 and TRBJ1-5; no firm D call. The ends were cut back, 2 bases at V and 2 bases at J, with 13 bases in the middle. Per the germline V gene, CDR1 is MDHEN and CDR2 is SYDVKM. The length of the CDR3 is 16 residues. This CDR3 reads CASSLGLMGGNQPQHF. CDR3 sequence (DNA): TGTGCCAGCAGTTTAGGGTTGATGGGCGGCAATCAGCCCCAGCATTTT.

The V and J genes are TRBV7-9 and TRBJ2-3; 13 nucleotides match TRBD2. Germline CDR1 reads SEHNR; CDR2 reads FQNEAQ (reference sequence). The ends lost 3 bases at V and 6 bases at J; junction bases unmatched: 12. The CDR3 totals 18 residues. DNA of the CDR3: TGTGCCAGCAGCTTCTTGCTGACTAGCGGGAGGTGGCAGGATACGCAGTATTTT. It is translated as CASSFLLTSGRWQDTQYF.

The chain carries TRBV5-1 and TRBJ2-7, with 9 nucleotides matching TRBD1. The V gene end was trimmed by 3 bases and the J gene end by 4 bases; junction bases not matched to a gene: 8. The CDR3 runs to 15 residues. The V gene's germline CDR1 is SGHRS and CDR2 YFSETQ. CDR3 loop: CASSSGTGKIYEQYF. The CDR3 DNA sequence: TGCGCCAGCAGCTCAGGGACAGGGAAAATTTACGAGCAGTACTTC.

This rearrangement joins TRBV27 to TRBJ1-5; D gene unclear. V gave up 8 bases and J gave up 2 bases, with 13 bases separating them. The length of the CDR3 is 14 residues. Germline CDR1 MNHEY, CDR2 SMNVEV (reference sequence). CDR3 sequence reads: CASGLLIGNQPQHF. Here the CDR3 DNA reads TGTGCCAGCGGACTCCTTATCGGCAATCAGCCCCAGCATTTT.

The CDR3 here is CSASFVNTIYF. In DNA, the CDR3 is TGCAGTGCTAGTTTCGTAAACACCATATATTTT. This rearrangement joins TRBV20-1 to TRBJ1-3; D remains ambiguous. CDR3 size: 11 residues. Per germline, CDR1 DFQATT and CDR2 SNEGSKA (reference sequence). V was trimmed by 3 bases and J by 6 bases, leaving 6 bases between them.

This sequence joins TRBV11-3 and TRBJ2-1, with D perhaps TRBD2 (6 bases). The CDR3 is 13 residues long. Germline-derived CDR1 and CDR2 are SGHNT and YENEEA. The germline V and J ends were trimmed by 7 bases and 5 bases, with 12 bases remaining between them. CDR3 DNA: TGTGCCAGCACCCTGACTAGAAACAATGAGCAGTTCTTC. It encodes CASTLTRNNEQFF.

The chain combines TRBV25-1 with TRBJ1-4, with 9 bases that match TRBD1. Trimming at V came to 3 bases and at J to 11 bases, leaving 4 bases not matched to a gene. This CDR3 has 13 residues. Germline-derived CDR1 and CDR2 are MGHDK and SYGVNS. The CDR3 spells CASSEAGTGKLFF. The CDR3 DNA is TGTGCCAGCAGTGAGGCAGGGACAGGGAAACTGTTTTTT.

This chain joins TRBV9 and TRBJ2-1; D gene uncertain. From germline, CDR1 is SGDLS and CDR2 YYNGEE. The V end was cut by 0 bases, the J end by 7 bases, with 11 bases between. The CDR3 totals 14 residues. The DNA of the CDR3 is TGTGCCAGCAGCGTAGAAGTGAGGCGGAATGAGCAGTTCTTC. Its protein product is CASSVEVRRNEQFF.

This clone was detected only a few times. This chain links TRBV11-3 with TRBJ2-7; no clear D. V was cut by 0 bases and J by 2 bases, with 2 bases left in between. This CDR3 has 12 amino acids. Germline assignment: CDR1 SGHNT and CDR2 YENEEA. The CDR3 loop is CASSLDTYEQYF. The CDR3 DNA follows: TGTGCCAGCAGCTTAGACACCTACGAGCAGTACTTC.

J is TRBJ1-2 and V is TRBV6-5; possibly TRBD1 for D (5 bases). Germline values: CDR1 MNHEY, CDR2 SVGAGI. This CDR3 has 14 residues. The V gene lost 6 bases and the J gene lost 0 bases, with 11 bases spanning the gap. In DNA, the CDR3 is TGTGCCAGCAGGCCAGGGCCGGCTAACTATGGCTACACCTTC. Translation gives CASRPGPANYGYTF.